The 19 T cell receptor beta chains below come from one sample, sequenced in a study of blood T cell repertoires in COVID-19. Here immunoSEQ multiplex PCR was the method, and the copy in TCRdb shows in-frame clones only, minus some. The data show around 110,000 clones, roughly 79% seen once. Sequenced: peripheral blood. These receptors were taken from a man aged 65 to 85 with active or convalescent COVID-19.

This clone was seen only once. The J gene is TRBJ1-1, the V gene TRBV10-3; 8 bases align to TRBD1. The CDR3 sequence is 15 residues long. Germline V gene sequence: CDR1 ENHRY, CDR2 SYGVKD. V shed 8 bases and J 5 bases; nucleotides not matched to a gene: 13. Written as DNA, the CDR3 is TGTGCCATCGGCCCCTGGGGACAGGCCGCGACTGAAGCTTTCTTT. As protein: CAIGPWGQAATEAFF.

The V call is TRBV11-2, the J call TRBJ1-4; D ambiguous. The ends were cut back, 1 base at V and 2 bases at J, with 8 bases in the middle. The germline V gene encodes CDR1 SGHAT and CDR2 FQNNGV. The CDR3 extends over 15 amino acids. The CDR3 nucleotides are TGTGCCAGCAGCTTAGCCGGGAAGACTAATGAAAAACTGTTTTTT. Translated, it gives CASSLAGKTNEKLFF.

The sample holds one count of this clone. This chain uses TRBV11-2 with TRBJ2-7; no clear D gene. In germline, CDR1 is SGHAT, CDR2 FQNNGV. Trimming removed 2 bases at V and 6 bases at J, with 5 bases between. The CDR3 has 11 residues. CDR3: CASSLRSEQYF. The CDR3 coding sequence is TGTGCCAGCAGCTTAAGGAGCGAGCAGTACTTC.

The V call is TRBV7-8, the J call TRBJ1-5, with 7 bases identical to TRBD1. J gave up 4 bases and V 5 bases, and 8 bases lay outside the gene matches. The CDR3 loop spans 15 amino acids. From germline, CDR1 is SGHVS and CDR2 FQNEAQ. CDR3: CASSRQTGLNQPQHF. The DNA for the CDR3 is TGTGCCAGCAGCAGACAGACAGGGCTAAATCAGCCCCAGCATTTT.

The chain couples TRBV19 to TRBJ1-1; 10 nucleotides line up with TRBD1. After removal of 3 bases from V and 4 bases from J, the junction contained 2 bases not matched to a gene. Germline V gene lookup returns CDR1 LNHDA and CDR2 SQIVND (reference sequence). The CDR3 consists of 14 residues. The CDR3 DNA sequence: TGTGCCAGTAGTATCCGGACAGGGGGCACTGAAGCTTTCTTT. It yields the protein CASSIRTGGTEAFF.

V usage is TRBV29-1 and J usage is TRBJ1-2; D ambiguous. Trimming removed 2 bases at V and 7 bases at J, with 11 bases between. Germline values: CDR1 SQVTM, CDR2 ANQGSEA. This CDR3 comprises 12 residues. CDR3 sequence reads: CSVEPGSSGYTF. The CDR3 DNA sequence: TGCAGCGTTGAACCCGGGTCTTCTGGCTACACCTTC. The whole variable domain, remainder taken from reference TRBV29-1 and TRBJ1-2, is SAVISQKPSRDICQRGTSLTIQCQVDSQVTMMFWYRQQPGQSLTLIATANQGSEATYESGFVIDKFPISRPNLTFSTLTVSNMSPEDSSIYLCSVEPGSSGYTFGSGTRLTVV.

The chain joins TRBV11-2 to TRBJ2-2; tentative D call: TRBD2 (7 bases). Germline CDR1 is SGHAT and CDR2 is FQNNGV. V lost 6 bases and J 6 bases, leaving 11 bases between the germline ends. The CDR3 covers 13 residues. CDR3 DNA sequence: TGTGCCAGCAGAATCGGGGGGCCCGGGGAGCTGTTTTTT. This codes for CASRIGGPGELFF.

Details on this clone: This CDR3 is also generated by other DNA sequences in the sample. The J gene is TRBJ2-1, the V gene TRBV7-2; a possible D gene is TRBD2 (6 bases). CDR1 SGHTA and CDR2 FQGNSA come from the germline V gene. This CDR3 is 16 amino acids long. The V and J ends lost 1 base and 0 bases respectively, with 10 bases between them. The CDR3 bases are TGTGCCAGCAGCTTAGATGGGGGGAGCTCCTACAATGAGCAGTTCTTC. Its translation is CASSLDGGSSYNEQFF.

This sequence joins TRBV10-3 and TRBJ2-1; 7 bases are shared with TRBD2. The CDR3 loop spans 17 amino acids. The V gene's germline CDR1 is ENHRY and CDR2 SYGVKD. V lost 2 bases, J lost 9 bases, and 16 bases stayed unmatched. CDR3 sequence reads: CAISELTTVSGAGEQFF. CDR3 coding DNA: TGTGCCATCAGTGAGCTGACTACAGTCAGCGGGGCGGGTGAGCAGTTCTTC.

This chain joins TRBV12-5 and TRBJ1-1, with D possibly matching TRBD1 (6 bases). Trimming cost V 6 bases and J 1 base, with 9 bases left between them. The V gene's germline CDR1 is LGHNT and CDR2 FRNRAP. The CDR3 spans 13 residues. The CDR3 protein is CASGLGGNTEAFF. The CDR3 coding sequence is TGTGCTAGTGGCCTAGGGGGGAACACTGAAGCTTTCTTT.

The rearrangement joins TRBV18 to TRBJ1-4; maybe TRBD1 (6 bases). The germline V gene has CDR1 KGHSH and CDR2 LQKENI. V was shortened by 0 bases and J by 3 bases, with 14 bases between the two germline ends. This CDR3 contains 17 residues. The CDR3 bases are TGTGCCAGCTCACCACCGTTACAGGGCTTTGCTAATGAAAAACTGTTTTTT. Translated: CASSPPLQGFANEKLFF.

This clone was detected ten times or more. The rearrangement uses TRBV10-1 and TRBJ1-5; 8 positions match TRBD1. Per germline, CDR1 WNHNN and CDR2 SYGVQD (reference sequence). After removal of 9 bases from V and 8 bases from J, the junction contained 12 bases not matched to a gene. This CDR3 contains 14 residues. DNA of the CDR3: TGCGCCAGTCAGTGGGCAGGGGGCAAGGAGCCCCAGCATTTT. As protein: CASQWAGGKEPQHF.

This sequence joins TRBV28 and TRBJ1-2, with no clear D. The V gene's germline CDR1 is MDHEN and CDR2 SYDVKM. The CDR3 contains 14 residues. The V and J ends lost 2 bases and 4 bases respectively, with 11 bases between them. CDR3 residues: CASSLAPDFYGYTF. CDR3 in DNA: TGTGCCAGCAGTTTAGCCCCAGATTTCTATGGCTACACCTTC.

CDR3 sequence (DNA): TGTGCCTGGAGTATGCAGGGTTATTCACCCCTCCACTTT. It is translated as CAWSMQGYSPLHF. The chain uses TRBV30 and TRBJ1-6; D perhaps matches TRBD1 (5 bases). V was trimmed by 2 bases and J by 8 bases, leaving 10 bases between them. Germline V gives CDR1 GTSNPN, CDR2 SVGIG (reference sequence). The CDR3 extends over 13 amino acids.

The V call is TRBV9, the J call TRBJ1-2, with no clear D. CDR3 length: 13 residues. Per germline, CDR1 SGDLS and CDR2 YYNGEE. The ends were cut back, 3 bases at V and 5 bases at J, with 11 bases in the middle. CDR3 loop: CASSARAGYGYTF. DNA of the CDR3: TGTGCCAGCAGCGCCCGGGCGGGGTATGGCTACACCTTC.

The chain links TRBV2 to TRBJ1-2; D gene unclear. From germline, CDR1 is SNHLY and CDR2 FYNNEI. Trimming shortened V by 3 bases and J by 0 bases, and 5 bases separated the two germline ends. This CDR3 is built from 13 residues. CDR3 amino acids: CASSDTTNYGYTF. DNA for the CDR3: TGTGCCAGCAGTGATACAACTAACTATGGCTACACCTTC. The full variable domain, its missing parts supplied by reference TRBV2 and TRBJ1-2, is EPEVTQTPSHQVTQMGQEVILRCVPISNHLYFYWYRQILGQKVEFLVSFYNNEISEKSEIFDDQFSVERPDGSNFTLKIRSTKLEDSAMYFCASSDTTNYGYTFGSGTRLTVV.

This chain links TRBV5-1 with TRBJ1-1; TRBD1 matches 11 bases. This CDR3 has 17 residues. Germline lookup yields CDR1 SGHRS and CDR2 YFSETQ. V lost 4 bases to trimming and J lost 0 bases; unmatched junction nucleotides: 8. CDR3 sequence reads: CASSTRTGGAVNTEAFF. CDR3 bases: TGCGCCAGCAGCACCCGGACAGGGGGCGCCGTGAACACTGAAGCTTTCTTT. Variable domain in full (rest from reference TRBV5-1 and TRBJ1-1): KAGVTQTPRYLIKTRGQQVTLSCSPISGHRSVSWYQQTPGQGLQFLFEYFSETQRNKGNFPGRFSGRQFSNSRSEMNVSTLELGDSALYLCASSTRTGGAVNTEAFFGQGTRLTVV.

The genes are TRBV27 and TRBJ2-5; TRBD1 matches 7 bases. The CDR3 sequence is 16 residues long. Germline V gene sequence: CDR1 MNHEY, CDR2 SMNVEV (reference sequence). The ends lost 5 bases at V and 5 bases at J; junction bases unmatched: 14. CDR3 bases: TGTGCCAGCAGTGTCGCACAGGGGTTGTCCCGGGAGACCCAGTACTTC. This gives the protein CASSVAQGLSRETQYF.

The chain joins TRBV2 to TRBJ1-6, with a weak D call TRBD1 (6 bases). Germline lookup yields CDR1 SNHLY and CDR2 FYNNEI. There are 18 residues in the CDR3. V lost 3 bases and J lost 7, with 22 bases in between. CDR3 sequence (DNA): TGTGCCAGCAGTGAGAGTTCTCTGCGCGGGGGGCTCAATTCACCCCTCCACTTT. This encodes CASSESSLRGGLNSPLHF.